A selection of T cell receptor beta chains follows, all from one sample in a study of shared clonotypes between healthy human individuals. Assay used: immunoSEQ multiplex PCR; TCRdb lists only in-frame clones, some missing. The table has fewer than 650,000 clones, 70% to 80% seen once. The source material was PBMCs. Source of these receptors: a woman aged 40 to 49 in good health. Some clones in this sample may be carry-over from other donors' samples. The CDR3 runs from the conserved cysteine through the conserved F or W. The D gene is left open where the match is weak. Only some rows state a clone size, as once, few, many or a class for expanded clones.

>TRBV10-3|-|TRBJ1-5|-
TGTGCCATCAGTGAGGACACAGGTATTCAGCCCCAGCATTTT
CAISEDTGIQPQHF
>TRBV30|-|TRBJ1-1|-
TGTGCCTGGAGTCCCTTTGGGGGCGAAGCTTTCTTT
CAWSPFGGEAFF
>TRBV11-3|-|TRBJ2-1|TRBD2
TGTGCCAGCAGCCGGGGGGATGAGCAGTTCTTC
CASSRGDEQFF
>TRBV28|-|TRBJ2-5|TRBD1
TGTGCCAGCAGCACGGACAGGGAACAAGAGACCCAGTACTTC
CASSTDREQETQYF
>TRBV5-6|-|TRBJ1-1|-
TGTGCCAGCAGCCGGAACGGTTGGGGGCAGGGGAACACTGAAGCTTTCTTT
CASSRNGWGQGNTEAFF
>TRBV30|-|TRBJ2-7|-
TGTGCCTGGAGTGCCCTGAGGTGGTCCTACGAGCAGTACTTC
CAWSALRWSYEQYF
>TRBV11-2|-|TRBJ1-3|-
TGTGCCAGCAGGGTGTCAGTCTCTGGAAACACCATATATTTT
CASRVSVSGNTIYF
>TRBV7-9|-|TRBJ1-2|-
TGTGCCAGCAGCTTAGATCGGGCTCTAAACTATGGCTACACCTTC
CASSLDRALNYGYTF
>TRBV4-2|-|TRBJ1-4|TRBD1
TGTGCCAGCAGCCCGGACAGGGTTAATGAAAAACTGTTTTTT
CASSPDRVNEKLFF
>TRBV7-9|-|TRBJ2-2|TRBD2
TGTGCCAGCACCTGGGGAGCGGGAGGGGACGGGGAGCTGTTTTTT
CASTWGAGGDGELFF
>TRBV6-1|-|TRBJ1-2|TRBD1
TGTGCCAGCAGCCTCGGGACAGGTGATGGCTACACCTTC
CASSLGTGDGYTF
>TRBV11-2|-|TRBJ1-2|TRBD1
TGTGCCAGCAGCCCAGAGGGGTACAGGGGGGTCTCTGGCTACACCTTC
CASSPEGYRGVSGYTF
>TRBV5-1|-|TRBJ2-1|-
TGCGCCAGCAGCTCCGAGACCTACAATGAGCAGTTCTTC
CASSSETYNEQFF
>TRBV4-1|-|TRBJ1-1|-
TGCGCCAGCGGCCAAGTTAAGAGCGGCACTGAAGCTTTCTTT
CASGQVKSGTEAFF
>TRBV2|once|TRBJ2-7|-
TGTGCCAGCAGACGGACCGGGACCGGGCCCTACGAGCAGTACTTC
CASRRTGTGPYEQYF
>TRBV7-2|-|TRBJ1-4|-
TGTGCCAGCAGTGAAAGGCGGGTGACTAATGAAAAACTGTTTTTT
CASSERRVTNEKLFF
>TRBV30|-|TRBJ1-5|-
TGTGCCTGGAGTGTGGGGGGATCTCAGCCCCAGCATTTT
CAWSVGGSQPQHF
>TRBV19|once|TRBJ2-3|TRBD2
TGTGCCAGTAGTATAAAAAGCGGCGGGAGAGCCGATACGCAGTATTTT
CASSIKSGGRADTQYF
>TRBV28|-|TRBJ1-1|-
TGTGCCAGCAGTTTATCAAGACGGGACACTGAAGCTTTCTTT
CASSLSRRDTEAFF
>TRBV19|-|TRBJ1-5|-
TGTGCCAGTAGTATGTCCCAGCGGGCCCTCAATCAGCCCCAGCATTTT
CASSMSQRALNQPQHF
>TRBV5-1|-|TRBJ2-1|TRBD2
TGCGCCAGCAGCTTCGCCGCGACTAGCGGGAGGAGTGAGCAGTTCTTC
CASSFAATSGRSEQFF
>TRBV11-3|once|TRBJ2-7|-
TGTGCCAGCAGCCGGTGGGGTTACGAGCAGTACTTC
CASSRWGYEQYF
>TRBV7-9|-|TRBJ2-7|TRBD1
TGTGCCAGCAGCTTAGGACAGGGTATGGACGAGCAGTACTTC
CASSLGQGMDEQYF
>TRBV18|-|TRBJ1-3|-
TGTGCCAGCTCACCACCGTCAGACTCTGGAAACACCATATATTTT
CASSPPSDSGNTIYF
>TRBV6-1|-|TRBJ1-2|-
TGTGCCAGCAGGCTACCCAACCACTATGGCTACACCTTC
CASRLPNHYGYTF
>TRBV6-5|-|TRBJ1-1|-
TGTGCCAGCAGTTACTTTGGTCGACAGATGAACACTGAAGCTTTCTTT
CASSYFGRQMNTEAFF
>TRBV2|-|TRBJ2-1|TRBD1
TGTGCCAGCAGTGTAGACAGGGGGCTCGATGAGCAGTTCTTC
CASSVDRGLDEQFF
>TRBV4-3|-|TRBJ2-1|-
TGCGCCAGCAGCCAAGCCGCCTACAATGAGCAGTTCTTC
CASSQAAYNEQFF
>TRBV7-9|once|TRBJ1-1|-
TGTGCCAGCAGCCAGGCTGGGAGGCGCACTGAAGCTTTCTTT
CASSQAGRRTEAFF
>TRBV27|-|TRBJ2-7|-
TGTGCCAGCAGTTTATTTGCCTCTCGAGAATACGAGCAGTACTTC
CASSLFASREYEQYF
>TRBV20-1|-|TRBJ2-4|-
TGCAGTGCCGAGGTGAAAAACATTCAGTACTTC
CSAEVKNIQYF
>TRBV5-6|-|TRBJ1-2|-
TGTGCCAGCAGCTTGGCTTTGGGTAGGACATATGGCTACACCTTC
CASSLALGRTYGYTF
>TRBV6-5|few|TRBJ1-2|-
TGTGCCAGCAGTTTTCACAGAGCCTATGGCTACACCTTC
CASSFHRAYGYTF
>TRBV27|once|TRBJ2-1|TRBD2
TGTGCCAGCACGGCAGCGGGGTGGGGGTATGAGCAGTTCTTC
CASTAAGWGYEQFF
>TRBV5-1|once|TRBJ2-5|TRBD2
TGCGCCAGCACCCAACAGCGGGGGCGAGGAGAGACCCAGTACTTC
CASTQQRGRGETQYF
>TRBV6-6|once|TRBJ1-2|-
TGTGCCACCTCCAGGGGCGCTAACTATGGCTACACCTTC
CATSRGANYGYTF
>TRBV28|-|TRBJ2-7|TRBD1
TGTGCCAGCAGTGCCCCCCAGGGGGTGAGGTACGAGCAGTACTTC
CASSAPQGVRYEQYF
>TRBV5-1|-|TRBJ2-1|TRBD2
TGCGCCAGCAGCTTGGTTCTAGCGGGAGTAGAGCAGTTCTTC
CASSLVLAGVEQFF
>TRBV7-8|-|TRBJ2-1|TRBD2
TGTGCCAGCAGCTTAGCTCCCCCAGCGGGAGGGAGTATTGAGCAGTTCTTC
CASSLAPPAGGSIEQFF
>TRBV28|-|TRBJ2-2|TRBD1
TGTGCCAGCAGTTTAAGCAGGGGGAGAGGGACCGGGGAGCTGTTTTTT
CASSLSRGRGTGELFF
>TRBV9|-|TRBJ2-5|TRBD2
TGTGCCAGCAGCGTAGCGGCGGGAGGCCGAGGAGAGACCCAGTACTTC
CASSVAAGGRGETQYF
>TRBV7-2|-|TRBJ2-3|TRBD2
TGTGCCAGCAGCTTAATGGGACTAGCGGACAACACAGATACACAGTATTTT
CASSLMGLADNTDTQYF
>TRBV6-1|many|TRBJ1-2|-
TGTGCCAGCAGTGAACGAACGGGTGGCTACACCTTC
CASSERTGGYTF
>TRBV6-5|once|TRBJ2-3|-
TGTGCCAGGGACGCCCCGGTCGAAGATACGCAGTATTTT
CARDAPVEDTQYF
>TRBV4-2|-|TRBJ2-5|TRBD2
TGTGCCAGCAGCCCGGGACTAGCGGGAGGGCCTGGAGAGACCCAGTACTTC
CASSPGLAGGPGETQYF
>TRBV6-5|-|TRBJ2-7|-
TGTGCCAGCAGTGACTTGGGGCAGCAGTACTTC
CASSDLGQQYF